The clone carrying this TCR beta chain was detected many times. This sample is drawn from a study of T cells in Graves' hyperthyroidism and ophthalmopathy. The V gene's germline CDR1 is MNHNY and CDR2 SVGAGI (reference sequence). CDR3 length: 15 amino acids. Trimming stripped 0 bases from V and 8 bases from J, with 11 bases between. It was RNA transcripts that yielded the amplified TCR beta CDR3 regions. TCR CDR3 underwent first-round RT-PCR with the HTBI primer set. TCRdb reprocessed the multiplex PCR reads with MiXCR, giving one entry per CDR3 protein. The sample includes 30,000 to 35,000 distinct CDR3 sequences, about 52% of them seen just once. Clinical symptoms, serum thyroxine, TRAb, thyroid ultrasound and orbital computed tomography established diagnosis.

The chain joins TRBV6-6 to TRBJ1-6; D remains ambiguous. This receptor was identified in a woman aged 40 to 50 with Graves' ophthalmopathy. The sample was blood. CDR3 amino acids: CASSYSGKRDSPLHF. CDR3 coding DNA: TGTGCCAGCAGTTACTCGGGAAAACGGGATTCACCCCTCCACTTT.